The 2 T cell receptor beta chains listed next were all sequenced from one sample in a study of CD8 T cells in Susac syndrome. Random hexamers were used to reverse transcribe 0.5 to 1 ug of RNA. TCRdb called the immunoSEQ multiplex PCR reads again in MiXCR, with one record for every CDR3 protein. There are about 90,000 distinct CDR3 sequences in the sample; 80% to 95% occur only once, and around 0.32% lies in the top ten. Sequencing was carried out using CD8+ T cells from PBMCs. The receptors originated from a human donor in good health.

This rearrangement joins TRBV7-9 to TRBJ2-7; D call uncertain. Trimming pared 3 bases from V and 0 bases from J, leaving 3 bases between. Germline V gene sequence: CDR1 SEHNR, CDR2 FQNEAQ (reference sequence). CDR3 size: 12 residues. CDR3 nucleotides: TGTGCCAGCAGCTTTAGCTCCTACGAGCAGTACTTC. Translation: CASSFSSYEQYF.

The chain joins TRBV7-3 to TRBJ2-7; 8 bases are shared with TRBD2. Germline V CDR1 and CDR2: SGHTA, FQGTGA. Germline trimming cut 2 bases from V and 2 bases from J; bases unmatched to any gene: 5. This CDR3 comprises 15 residues. In DNA form, the CDR3 reads TGTGCCAGCAGCTTATGGCGGGGGGAGGCCTACGAGCAGTACTTC. Its protein is CASSLWRGEAYEQYF.